The entry that follows covers one T cell receptor beta chain sequence. What it binds is not known. Patients had blood sampled at baseline and again on cycle 4 day 1 and cycle 7 day 1. Libraries were prepared by immunoSEQ multiplex PCR; TCRdb keeps only in-frame clonotypes and omits some of them. The data hold about 52,000 clones, with approximately 83% observed a single time. Germline assignment: CDR1 PRHDT and CDR2 FYEKMQ (reference sequence). V shed 3 bases and J shed 0 bases, with 9 bases lying between them. The CDR3 is made up of 14 amino acids. These data are taken from a study of OX40 agonist ivuxolimab in advanced cancers. The study's findings and limits: Nonresponders, in some cases, also had low normalized T-cell clonal expansion. In the 0.1 to 3.0 mg/kg range, CD4+ and CD8+ blood T cells had expanded clonally by week 6.

The receptor's source is an adult with an advanced solid tumor such as melanoma, head and neck, liver or kidney cancer. The chain has TRBV13 and TRBJ2-7; D is perhaps TRBD1 or TRBD2 (5 bases each). The input for sequencing was CD4+ or CD8+ T cells sorted from blood, taken in a trial of the OX40 agonist ivuxolimab. CDR3 sequence reads: CASSFRDHSYEQYF. The CDR3 bases are TGTGCCAGCAGCTTCCGGGACCACTCCTACGAGCAGTACTTC. The full variable domain, in which reference TRBV13 and TRBJ2-7 provide the parts outside the CDR3, is AAGVIQSPRHLIKEKRETATLKCYPIPRHDTVYWYQQGPGQDPQFLISFYEKMQSDKGSIPDRFSAQQFSDYHSELNMSSLELGDSALYFCASSFRDHSYEQYFGPGTRLTVT.